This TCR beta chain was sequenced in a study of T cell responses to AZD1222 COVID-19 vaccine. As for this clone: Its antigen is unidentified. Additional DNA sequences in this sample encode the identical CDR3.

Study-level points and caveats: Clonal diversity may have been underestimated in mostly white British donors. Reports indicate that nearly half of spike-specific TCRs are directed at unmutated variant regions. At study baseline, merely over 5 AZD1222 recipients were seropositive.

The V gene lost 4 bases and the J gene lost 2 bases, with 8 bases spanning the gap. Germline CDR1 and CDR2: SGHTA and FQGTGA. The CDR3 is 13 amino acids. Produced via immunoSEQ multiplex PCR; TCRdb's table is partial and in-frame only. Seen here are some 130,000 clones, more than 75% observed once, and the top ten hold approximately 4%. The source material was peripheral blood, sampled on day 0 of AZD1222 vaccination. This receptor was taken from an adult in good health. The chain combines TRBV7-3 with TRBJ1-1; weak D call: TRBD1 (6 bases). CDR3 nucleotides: TGTGCCAGCAGCTCACAGGGAAACACTGAAGCTTTCTTT. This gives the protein CASSSQGNTEAFF.